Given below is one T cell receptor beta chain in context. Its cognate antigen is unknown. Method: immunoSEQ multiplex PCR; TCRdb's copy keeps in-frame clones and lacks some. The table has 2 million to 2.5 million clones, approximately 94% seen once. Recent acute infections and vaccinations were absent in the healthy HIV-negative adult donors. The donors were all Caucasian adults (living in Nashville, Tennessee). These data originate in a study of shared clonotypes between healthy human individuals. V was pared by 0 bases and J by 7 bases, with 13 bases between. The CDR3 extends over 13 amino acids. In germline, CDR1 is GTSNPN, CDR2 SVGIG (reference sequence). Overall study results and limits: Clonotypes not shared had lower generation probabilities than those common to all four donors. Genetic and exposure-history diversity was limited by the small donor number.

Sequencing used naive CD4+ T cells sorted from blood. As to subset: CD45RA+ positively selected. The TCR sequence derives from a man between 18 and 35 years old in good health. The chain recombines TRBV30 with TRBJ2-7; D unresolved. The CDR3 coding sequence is TGTGCCTGGAGTGTAACTCGGATGGAGGAGCAGTACTTC. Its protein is CAWSVTRMEEQYF. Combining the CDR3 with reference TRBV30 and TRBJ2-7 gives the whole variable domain SQTIHQWPATLVQPVGSPLSLECTVEGTSNPNLYWYRQAAGRGLQLLFYSVGIGQISSEVPQNLSASRPQDRQFILSSKKLLLSDSGFYLCAWSVTRMEEQYFGPGTRLTVT.